This TCR beta chain stems from a study of blood T cell repertoires in COVID-19. Across the study: Spain, Italy and the United States supplied samples that represented acute and convalescent COVID-19. T cells, B-cell-depleted T cells, or PBMCs provided the cDNA or gDNA that served as material.

The authors' processing: Scientists estimated how many nucleated cells there were by amplifying reference gene primers. Data came from immunoSEQ multiplex PCR; TCRdb stores just in-frame clones and leaves some out. V and J calls and clone size are given by that table; D and trimming were obtained from the DNA. The sample lists roughly 56,000 clones; about 91% were seen once. V lost 4 bases and J lost 4, with 12 bases in between. The CDR3 runs 14 residues. The germline CDR1 and CDR2 sequences are SGHRS and YFSETQ. The clonotype originates from a middle-aged man with active COVID-19. The chain uses TRBV5-1 and TRBJ1-3, with a possible D match to TRBD1 (6 bases). The sequencing sample was made of peripheral blood. The CDR3, as DNA: TGCGCCAGCAGCCCGTTAGACAGGGGAAACACCATATATTTT. Translating gives CASSPLDRGNTIYF.